A single sample gave rise to the 2 T cell receptor beta chains below, sequenced in a study of blood T cell repertoires in COVID-19. The assay was immunoSEQ multiplex PCR, and TCRdb's table has in-frame clones only and misses some. The sample carries roughly 160,000 clones, more than 70% recorded once. Sequenced input: peripheral blood. The receptors come from a woman aged 80 or older with active or convalescent COVID-19.

This clone appeared once. The chain recombines TRBV7-2 with TRBJ2-2, with TRBD1 identical over 8 bases. V gave up 1 base and J gave up 6 bases; unmatched junction bases: 4. Per germline, CDR1 SGHTA and CDR2 FQGNSA. CDR3 length: 15 residues. The chain's CDR3 is CASSLGQGRAGELFF. The DNA for the CDR3 is TGTGCCAGCAGCTTAGGACAGGGGCGGGCCGGGGAGCTGTTTTTT.

CDR3 DNA: TGTGCCAGCAGTCGCGGGGGGGAAACAGAAGGCACTGAAGCTTTCTTT. It codes for CASSRGGETEGTEAFF. This sequence joins TRBV28 and TRBJ1-1; weak D call: TRBD1 (5 bases). The V gene lost 5 bases and the J gene lost 4 bases, with 20 bases spanning the gap. Germline assignment: CDR1 MDHEN and CDR2 SYDVKM. The CDR3 has 16 residues.